The 29 T cell receptor beta chains below were found in one sample sequenced in a study of control samples from healthy donors and cancer patients. The data were produced by immunoSEQ multiplex PCR, yet TCRdb's version contains in-frame clones alone and is incomplete. The data contain around 130,000 clones, roughly 84% of them singletons. Material for sequencing was blood. The receptors stem from a man aged 50-59 years in good health.

This chain connects TRBV4-1 to TRBJ1-4; D might be TRBD1 (5 bases). V lost 0 bases, J lost 2 bases, and 13 bases lay in between. CDR1 is MGHRA and CDR2 is YSYEKL in the germline V gene. The CDR3 covers 17 residues. The CDR3 is CASSQEFGRQTNEKLFF. CDR3 coding DNA: TGCGCCAGCAGCCAAGAGTTTGGGAGACAGACTAATGAAAAACTGTTTTTT.

For this clone: A much larger clone is a single base away; this may be a read error. The chain has TRBV6-6 and TRBJ2-2; 9 positions agree with TRBD2. V lost 5 bases, J lost 6 bases, and 7 bases stayed unmatched. The CDR3 spans 15 residues. CDR1 MNHNY and CDR2 SVGAGI come from the germline V gene (reference sequence). The CDR3 DNA follows: TGTGCCAGCAGTGTCTCGGCGGGGGGGCCCGGGGAGCTGTTTTTT. Residues: CASSVSAGGPGELFF.

The chain has TRBV7-9 and TRBJ2-2, with 8 bases lining up with TRBD2. The CDR3 is 15 residues long. V trimming: 2 bases; J trimming: 4 bases; junction bases outside the gene matches: 3. Germline V gene data show CDR1 as SEHNR and CDR2 as FQNEAQ (reference sequence). This CDR3 is CASSLRSGGTGELFF. The CDR3 nucleotides read TGTGCCAGCAGCTTACGGAGCGGGGGCACCGGGGAGCTGTTTTTT.

This chain links TRBV28 with TRBJ2-7; 11 bases map to TRBD2. Germline-derived CDR1 and CDR2 are MDHEN and SYDVKM. Trimming cost V 1 base and J 2 bases; bases outside gene matches: 7. There are 17 residues in the CDR3. The CDR3 reads CASSLSRLAGGTYEQYF. CDR3 sequence (DNA): TGTGCCAGCAGTTTATCCCGGCTAGCGGGGGGAACCTACGAGCAGTACTTC.

In this sample, this clone turned up once. The chain is built from TRBV2 and TRBJ2-3, with TRBD2 matching over 9 bases. Germline CDR1 is SNHLY and CDR2 is FYNNEI. The CDR3 is 15 residues long. The V gene end was trimmed by 4 bases and the J gene end by 5 bases; junction bases not matched to a gene: 7. As DNA, the CDR3 is TGTGCCAGCAGTGTTAGGCGGGGGGGCGTAGATACGCAGTATTTT. Its translation is CASSVRRGGVDTQYF. Looking up the rest from reference TRBV2 and TRBJ2-3 gives the full variable domain: EPEVTQTPSHQVTQMGQEVILRCVPISNHLYFYWYRQILGQKVEFLVSFYNNEISEKSEIFDDQFSVERPDGSNFTLKIRSTKLEDSAMYFCASSVRRGGVDTQYFGPGTRLTVL.

The CDR3 DNA reads as TGCGCCAGCAGGGGACTAGCGGGGGCTTACGAGCAGTACTTC. As protein: CASRGLAGAYEQYF. V usage is TRBV10-2 and J usage is TRBJ2-7, with 14 nucleotides matching TRBD2. Looked up from germline, CDR1 is WSHSY and CDR2 is SAAADI. With V trimmed by 6 bases and J by 4 bases, 2 bases remained unmatched. This CDR3 is built from 14 residues.

This chain connects TRBV7-2 to TRBJ1-6, with D perhaps TRBD1 (5 bases). Germline V gives CDR1 SGHTA, CDR2 FQGNSA. V dropped 3 bases and J dropped 6 bases, with 9 bases sitting between them. This CDR3 has 14 amino acids. CDR3 protein: CASSFSGANSPLHF. CDR3 DNA: TGTGCCAGCAGCTTTAGCGGGGCTAATTCACCCCTCCACTTT.

This clone has just a few counts. This chain uses TRBV30 with TRBJ1-5; D unresolved. V lost 0 bases and J 7 bases, leaving 19 bases between the germline ends. CDR3 length: 16 residues. Germline assignment: CDR1 GTSNPN and CDR2 SVGIG (reference sequence). The CDR3 reads CAWSVGAGSGGQPQHF. The CDR3 nucleotides read TGTGCCTGGAGTGTCGGTGCGGGGTCGGGTGGGCAGCCCCAGCATTTT.

The chain carries TRBV24-1 and TRBJ1-2; 8 bases fit TRBD1. This CDR3 is 14 amino acids long. V trimming: 4 bases; J trimming: 8 bases; junction bases outside the gene matches: 8. Germline CDR1 is KGHDR and CDR2 is SFDVKD. DNA for the CDR3: TGTGCCACCAGTGAAACCGGGACAGGAGAGGGCTACACCTTC. Its protein is CATSETGTGEGYTF.

The gene calls are TRBV9 and TRBJ1-6; D uncertain. The CDR3 has 14 residues. V was shortened by 0 bases and J by 9 bases, with 10 bases between the two germline ends. Germline loops: CDR1 SGDLS, CDR2 YYNGEE. The CDR3 region is CASSVEVGFSPLHF. The CDR3 region has the DNA TGTGCCAGCAGCGTAGAAGTAGGTTTTTCACCCCTCCACTTT. Combining the CDR3 with reference TRBV9 and TRBJ1-6 gives the whole variable domain DSGVTQTPKHLITATGQRVTLRCSPRSGDLSVYWYQQSLDQGLQFLIQYYNGEERAKGNILERFSAQQFPDLHSELNLSSLELGDSALYFCASSVEVGFSPLHFGNGTRLTVT.

The gene calls are TRBV5-1 and TRBJ2-3, with D unclear. Germline V gene lookup returns CDR1 SGHRS and CDR2 YFSETQ. The length of the CDR3 is 12 residues. The V and J ends lost 1 base and 4 bases respectively, with 4 bases between them. The CDR3 region is CASSLWADTQYF. In DNA form, the CDR3 reads TGCGCCAGCAGCTTGTGGGCAGATACGCAGTATTTT. Combining the CDR3 with reference TRBV5-1 and TRBJ2-3 gives the whole variable domain KAGVTQTPRYLIKTRGQQVTLSCSPISGHRSVSWYQQTPGQGLQFLFEYFSETQRNKGNFPGRFSGRQFSNSRSEMNVSTLELGDSALYLCASSLWADTQYFGPGTRLTVL.

This clone was observed a single time. This chain connects TRBV10-2 to TRBJ1-1; D is uncertain. The CDR3 consists of 13 residues. Per the germline V gene, CDR1 is WSHSY and CDR2 is SAAADI. The V and J ends lost 3 bases and 6 bases respectively, with 11 bases between them. The CDR3 protein is CASSDLGNAEAFF. Here the CDR3 DNA reads TGCGCCAGCAGTGACCTGGGTAACGCTGAAGCTTTCTTT.

The chain joins TRBV28 to TRBJ1-5, with 7 bases that match TRBD1. The CDR3 has 15 residues. With V trimmed by 6 bases and J by 1 base, 6 bases remained unmatched. Germline V gene sequence: CDR1 MDHEN, CDR2 SYDVKM. CDR3 residues: CASRGTARSNQPQHF. CDR3 nucleotides: TGTGCCAGCAGAGGGACAGCGAGAAGCAATCAGCCCCAGCATTTT.

This sequence joins TRBV5-6 and TRBJ2-5; 11 bases are shared with TRBD2. Germline CDR1 reads SGHDT; CDR2 reads YYEEEE. Trimming removed 4 bases from V and 7 bases from J; junction bases left unmatched: 6. The CDR3 extends over 14 amino acids. CDR3 bases: TGTGCCAGCAGCCCGGATCTAGCGGGGGGGACCCAGTACTTC. Its protein is CASSPDLAGGTQYF.

The gene calls are TRBV3-1 (or the pseudogene TRBV3-2) and TRBJ1-1, with TRBD1 matching 7 bases. The germline gives CDR1 LGHDT, CDR2 YNNKEL (reference sequence). The CDR3 loop spans 12 amino acids. Trimming at V came to 0 bases and at J to 11 bases, leaving 3 bases not matched to a gene. The CDR3 spells CASSQEQGRAFF. The DNA for the CDR3 is TGTGCCAGCAGCCAAGAACAGGGGAGGGCTTTCTTT.

This clone was seen only once. V gene TRBV28 combines with J gene TRBJ2-3, with TRBD2 matching over 8 bases. This CDR3 spans 15 amino acids. Unmatched junction bases numbered 8, after V lost 6 bases and J lost 3 bases. Germline CDR1 reads MDHEN; CDR2 reads SYDVKM. In nucleotides, the CDR3 is TGTGCCAGCAGCGGCGGGGGGCGCGGTACAGATACGCAGTATTTT. This gives the protein CASSGGGRGTDTQYF.

The chain joins TRBV4-1 to TRBJ2-7, with TRBD2 matching 9 bases. This CDR3 is built from 17 residues. V shed 4 bases and J 0 bases; nucleotides not matched to a gene: 10. The V gene's germline CDR1 is MGHRA and CDR2 YSYEKL. Here the CDR3 DNA reads TGCGCCAGCAGCCCTTCGATAGCGGGGGCCAGCTCCTACGAGCAGTACTTC. It encodes CASSPSIAGASSYEQYF.

The chain has TRBV5-6 and TRBJ2-1; unclear D gene. Germline V gene data show CDR1 as SGHDT and CDR2 as YYEEEE. This CDR3 is built from 14 residues. With 0 bases removed from V and 3 bases from J, the gap between germline ends came to 7 bases. The CDR3: CASSLVGNYNEQFF. Here the CDR3 DNA reads TGTGCCAGCAGCTTGGTCGGAAACTACAATGAGCAGTTCTTC. Complete variable domain (other parts from reference TRBV5-6 and TRBJ2-1): DAGVTQSPTHLIKTRGQQVTLRCSPKSGHDTVSWYQQALGQGPQFIFQYYEEEERQRGNFPDRFSGHQFPNYSSELNVNALLLGDSALYLCASSLVGNYNEQFFGPGTRLTVL.

The chain has TRBV28 and TRBJ1-4; no clear D. V shed 4 bases and J shed 5 bases, with 17 bases lying between them. The germline V gene encodes CDR1 MDHEN and CDR2 SYDVKM. The CDR3 sequence is 16 residues long. This CDR3 reads CASSSKHLVGNEKLFF. The DNA for the CDR3 is TGTGCCAGCAGTTCGAAGCACTTAGTGGGAAATGAAAAACTGTTTTTT.

The V call is TRBV6-5, the J call TRBJ2-1; no clear D gene. Germline V gene sequence: CDR1 MNHEY, CDR2 SVGAGI. CDR3 length: 15 residues. The V end was cut by 6 bases, the J end by 5 bases, with 17 bases between. DNA of the CDR3: TGTGCCAGCAGCCCCATCGCGGTCCAAAACAATGAGCAGTTCTTC. Translated, it gives CASSPIAVQNNEQFF.

The rearrangement uses TRBV12-3 or TRBV12-4 and TRBJ2-3; D ambiguous. The V end was cut by 3 bases, the J end by 0 bases, with 4 bases between. CDR3 length: 13 residues. The CDR3 DNA is TGTGCCAGCAGTTTGGGTAGCACAGATACGCAGTATTTT. Translation gives CASSLGSTDTQYF.

The chain employs TRBV20-1 and TRBJ2-7, with 11 bases that match TRBD1. V shed 3 bases and J 3 bases; nucleotides not matched to a gene: 1. The CDR3 sequence is 13 residues long. From germline, CDR1 is DFQATT and CDR2 SNEGSKA (reference sequence). As DNA, the CDR3 is TGCAGTGCTAGTGGGACAGGGGGCTACGAGCAGTACTTC. Translated, it gives CSASGTGGYEQYF.

This chain links TRBV11-2 with TRBJ1-1; a possible D gene is TRBD1 (5 bases). The V end lost 0 bases, the J end lost 5 bases, and 13 bases lay between the germline ends. CDR3 length equals 15 residues. Germline CDR1 SGHAT, CDR2 FQNNGV. The CDR3 nucleotides read TGTGCCAGCAGCTTAGACCTCAGGGAGGGAACTGAAGCTTTCTTT. The encoded protein is CASSLDLREGTEAFF. Using reference TRBV11-2 and TRBJ1-1 for the parts outside the CDR3, the full variable domain is EAGVAQSPRYKIIEKRQSVAFWCNPISGHATLYWYQQILGQGPKLLIQFQNNGVVDDSQLPKDRFSAERLKGVDSTLKIQPAKLEDSAVYLCASSLDLREGTEAFFGQGTRLTVV.

The chain links TRBV19 to TRBJ2-3; D is perhaps TRBD2 (5 bases). CDR1 is LNHDA and CDR2 is SQIVND in the germline V gene (reference sequence). The CDR3 runs to 12 residues. Trimming took 3 bases from V and 5 from J, leaving 6 bases between them. The CDR3 nucleotides read TGTGCCAGTAGTATCGGGGAAGATACGCAGTATTTT. It encodes CASSIGEDTQYF.

V gene TRBV4-2 combines with J gene TRBJ1-3; tentative D call: TRBD1 (5 bases). This CDR3 region has 16 residues. Germline lookup yields CDR1 LGHNA and CDR2 YNFKEQ. Trimming stripped 0 bases from V and 0 bases from J, with 9 bases between. The CDR3 coding sequence is TGTGCCAGCAGCCAAGATCTTGGGGGCTCTGGAAACACCATATATTTT. Translation gives CASSQDLGGSGNTIYF.

This rearrangement joins TRBV12-5 to TRBJ2-2, with 10 bases identical to TRBD1. CDR3 length: 15 residues. Germline V lookup: CDR1 LGHNT, CDR2 FRNRAP. Losses at the gene ends were 4 bases for V and 9 bases for J; bases not matched to a gene: 8. CDR3 coding DNA: TGTGCTAGTGGTTCCAGGGACAGGGGAAGTCGGGAGCTGTTTTTT. As protein: CASGSRDRGSRELFF.

This clone was recorded once. CDR3 nucleotides: TGTGCCAGCAGCCAGTTGATGAACACTGAAGCTTTCTTT. Residues: CASSQLMNTEAFF. The chain employs TRBV14 and TRBJ1-1; D call uncertain. Trimming left V 3 bases short and J 0 bases short, with 5 bases between. The CDR3 is made up of 13 amino acids. Germline assignment: CDR1 SGHDN and CDR2 FVKESK.

The chain joins TRBV6-6 to TRBJ2-7; 14 bases are a match to TRBD2. Germline V gene data show CDR1 as MNHNY and CDR2 as SVGAGI (reference sequence). Trimming took 6 bases from V and 9 from J; bases not matched to a gene: 13. CDR3 length: 16 residues. The CDR3 coding sequence is TGTGCCAGCAGCGGACTAGCGGGGGGACCCTACGAAGGGCAGTACTTC. Amino acids: CASSGLAGGPYEGQYF.

This chain uses TRBV28 with TRBJ1-1; 10 bases fit TRBD1. Germline lookup yields CDR1 MDHEN and CDR2 SYDVKM. V was clipped by 3 bases and J by 5 bases; unmatched bases: 3. This CDR3 is 14 amino acids long. The CDR3 bases are TGTGCCAGCAGTTTCCGGGACAGGGGTACTGAAGCTTTCTTT. It yields the protein CASSFRDRGTEAFF. Filled out from reference TRBV28 and TRBJ1-1, the complete variable domain reads DVKVTQSSRYLVKRTGEKVFLECVQDMDHENMFWYRQDPGLGLRLIYFSYDVKMKEKGDIPEGYSVSREKKERFSLILESASTNQTSMYLCASSFRDRGTEAFFGQGTRLTVV.